The T cell receptor beta chain under discussion was sequenced for a study of vaccination effects on CD4 cells after COVID-19 (dated by TCRdb to 2021 to 2024). Turning to the overall study: Each participant received two doses of an mRNA SARS-CoV-2 vaccine, either BNT162b2 or mRNA-1273. The study compared SARS-CoV-2 spike-specific CD4+ TCR repertoires before and after mRNA vaccination in COVID-19 convalescent patients and infection-naive vaccine recipients. The full study included roughly 10 COVID-19 convalescent patients and a few SARS-CoV-2-naive healthy vaccine recipients. The Oncomine TCR Beta short-read assay on an Illumina iSeq 100 was used to sequence cultures from other donors in the study.

Receptors were amplified or captured by the immunoSEQ multiplex PCR assay. DNA from the cultured, isolated CD4+ T cells was subjected to TCR beta CDR3 sequencing. The study's processing was this. Non-productive TCR sequences were removed, reads were trimmed to the CDR3 region, and CDR3s of at least 7 amino acids were retained. Antigen-specific clonotypes were identified with the MANAFEST web app by comparing expansion in peptide wells against reference cultures. To count as positive, a clone had to show expansion at FDR<0.05 compared with the reference and with all other wells, an odds ratio above 5, and a frequency above 0.1% in two replicate wells. A clonotype was defined as cross-reactive if the clonotype was significantly expanded both in SARS-CoV-2 spike wells and in at least one common cold coronavirus spike condition. Using the stringdist R package, CDR3 similarity was measured by Levenshtein distance, and unrooted trees were constructed with ape in R 3.6.1. Not all clones reach the TCRdb copy of this immuneACCESS table, which keeps in-frame sequences only. Checked studies attribute under half of the gap to unresolved V genes and leave the rest unexplained. V and J calls and clone size come straight from that table; D and trimming were deduced from the DNA. In this sample the table shows about 73,000 clones, 65% to 80% of which occur a single time. The ten largest clones represent 2.5% to 3% of the sample.

The CDR3 runs 15 residues from the cysteine to the phenylalanine. Only the CDR3 region is kept as DNA, spanning 45 bases read in frame from base 1. V lost 5 bases and J lost 0 bases, and the count of bases not matched to a germline gene is 6. CDR1 and CDR2 are read off the germline V gene as SGHRS and YFSETQ. On this clone itself: No cognate antigen has been identified for it. Qualities for individual bases were not recorded, and no much larger clone is one base off.

The ViraFEST assay stimulated PBMC with viral peptide pools and then used TCR sequencing to identify antigen-specific CD4+ T cell clonotypes by expansion. After 10 days of culture, CD4+ T cells were isolated with the EasySep CD4+ T cell isolation kit. None of the healthy vaccine recipients had a prior SARS-CoV-2 infection, which was confirmed by nucleocapsid antibody tests that came back negative both before and after vaccination. Each well held 1.5 million to 2 million PBMC cultured in IMDM containing roughly 4.9% human AB serum, around 10 IU/ml IL-2 and gentamicin, along with 8 to 10 ug/ml peptides. On days 3 and 7, half of the culture medium was replaced with fresh IL-2-containing medium. Each peptide stimulation condition was cultured in triplicate wells unless otherwise noted. PBMC were separated from whole blood using Ficoll-Paque Plus gradient centrifugation and were then either cryopreserved at -140C or used fresh. The overlapping peptide pools covered the spike proteins of SARS-CoV-2 as well as those of the common cold coronaviruses HCoV-NL63, HCoV-OC43 and HCoV-229E. The QIAamp micro DNA kit was used to extract genomic DNA from the cultured CD4+ T cells.

General findings and caveats noted by the study authors: In healthy vaccine recipients, vaccine-induced clones were almost all SARS-CoV-2 mono-reactive, with only 1 of 255 cross-reactive with common cold coronaviruses. Only a small number of convalescent patients were included, and no early post-infection timepoints were available, which limited the study. Clones induced by infection and clones induced by vaccination both contracted markedly at late timepoints after vaccination, which fits with T cell responses waning over time.

Sequencing was performed on CD4+ T cells from PBMCs cultured with HCoV-NL63 spike peptides, taken before COVID-19 vaccination. The cell subset or site label corresponds to: HCoV-NL63 spike overlapping peptide pool stimulation. The receptor comes from a human donor who received a COVID-19 vaccine. This receptor chain uses TRBV5-1 and TRBJ2-3; 7 bases in between match TRBD2. The CDR3 in this case is CASRTAGSSTDTQYF. The DNA is TGCGCCAGCAGAACAGCGGGGAGTAGCACAGATACGCAGTATTTT.